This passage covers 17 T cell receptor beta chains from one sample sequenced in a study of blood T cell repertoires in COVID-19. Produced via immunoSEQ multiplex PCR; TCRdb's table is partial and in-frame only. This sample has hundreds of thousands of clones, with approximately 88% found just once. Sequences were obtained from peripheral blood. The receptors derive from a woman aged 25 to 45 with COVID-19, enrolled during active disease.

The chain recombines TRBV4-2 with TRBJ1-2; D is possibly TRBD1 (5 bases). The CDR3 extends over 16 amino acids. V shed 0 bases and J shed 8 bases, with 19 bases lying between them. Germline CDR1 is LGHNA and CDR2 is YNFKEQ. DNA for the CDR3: TGTGCCAGCAGCCAAGATCTAGGGCAGGGTTTGCAGGGCTACACCTTC. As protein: CASSQDLGQGLQGYTF.

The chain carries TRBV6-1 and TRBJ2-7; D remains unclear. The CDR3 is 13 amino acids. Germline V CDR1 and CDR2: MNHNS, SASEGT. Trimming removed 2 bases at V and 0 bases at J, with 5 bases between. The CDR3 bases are TGTGCCAGCAGTGAACATAGCTCCTACGAGCAGTACGTC. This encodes CASSEHSSYEQYV.

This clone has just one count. CDR3 sequence (DNA): TGTGCCAGCAGCCCCGCGGGCAGGGGAAAACTGTTTTTT. It is translated as CASSPAGRGKLFF. V and J are TRBV11-2 and TRBJ1-4; maybe TRBD1 (6 bases). Deletions cut 5 bases from V and 10 bases from J, with 14 bases between. The CDR3 runs to 13 residues. Germline CDR1 SGHAT, CDR2 FQNNGV.

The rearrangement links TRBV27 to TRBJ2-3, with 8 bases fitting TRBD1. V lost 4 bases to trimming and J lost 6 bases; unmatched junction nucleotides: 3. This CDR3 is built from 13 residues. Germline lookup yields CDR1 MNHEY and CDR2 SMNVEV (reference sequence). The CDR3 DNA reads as TGTGCCAGCAGTTGGACAGGGCTCGATACGCAGTATTTT. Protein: CASSWTGLDTQYF.

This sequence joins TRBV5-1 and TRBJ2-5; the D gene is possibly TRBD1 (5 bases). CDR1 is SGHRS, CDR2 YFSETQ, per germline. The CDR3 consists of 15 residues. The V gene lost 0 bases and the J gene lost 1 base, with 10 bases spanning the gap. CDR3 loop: CASSLDGATQETQYF. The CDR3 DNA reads TGCGCCAGCAGCTTGGATGGGGCCACCCAAGAGACCCAGTACTTC.

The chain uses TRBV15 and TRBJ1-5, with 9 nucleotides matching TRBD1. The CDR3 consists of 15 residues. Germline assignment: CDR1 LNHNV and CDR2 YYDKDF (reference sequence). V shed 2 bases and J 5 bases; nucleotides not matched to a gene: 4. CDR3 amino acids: CATSRRTGVDQPQHF. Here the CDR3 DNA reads TGTGCCACCAGCAGAAGGACAGGGGTGGATCAGCCCCAGCATTTT.

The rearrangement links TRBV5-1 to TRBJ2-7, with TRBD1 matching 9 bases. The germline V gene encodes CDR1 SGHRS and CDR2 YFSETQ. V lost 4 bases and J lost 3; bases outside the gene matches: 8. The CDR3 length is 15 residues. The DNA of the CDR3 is TGCGCCAGCAGCCCGGGACAGGGACGATACTACGAGCAGTACGTC. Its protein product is CASSPGQGRYYEQYV.

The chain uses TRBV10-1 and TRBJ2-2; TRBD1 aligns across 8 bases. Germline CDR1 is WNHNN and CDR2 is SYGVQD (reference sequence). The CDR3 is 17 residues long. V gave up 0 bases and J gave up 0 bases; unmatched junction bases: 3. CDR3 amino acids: CASSESGDRPNTGELFF. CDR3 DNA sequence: TGCGCCAGCAGTGAGTCAGGGGACAGGCCGAACACCGGGGAGCTGTTTTTT.

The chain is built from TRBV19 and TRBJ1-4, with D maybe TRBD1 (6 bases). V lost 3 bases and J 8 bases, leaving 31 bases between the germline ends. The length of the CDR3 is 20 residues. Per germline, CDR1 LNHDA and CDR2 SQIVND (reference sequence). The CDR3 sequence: CASSISPGQTRLNLREKLFF. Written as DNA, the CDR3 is TGTGCCAGTAGTATCAGTCCCGGACAGACTCGACTAAACCTTCGGGAAAAACTGTTTTTT.

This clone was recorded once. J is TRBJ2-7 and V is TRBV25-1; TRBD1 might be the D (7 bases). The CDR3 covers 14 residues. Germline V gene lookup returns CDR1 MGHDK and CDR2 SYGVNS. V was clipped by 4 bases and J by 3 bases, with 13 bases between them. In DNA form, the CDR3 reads TGTGCCAGCAGTGGAGGAGGGGGCCACTACGAGCAGTACTTC. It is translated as CASSGGGGHYEQYF.

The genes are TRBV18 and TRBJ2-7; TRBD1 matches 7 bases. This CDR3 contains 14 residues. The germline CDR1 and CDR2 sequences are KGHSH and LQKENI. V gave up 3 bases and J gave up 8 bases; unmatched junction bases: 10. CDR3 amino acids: CASSPGQSTGQQYF. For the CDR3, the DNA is TGTGCCAGCTCACCGGGACAGTCAACTGGGCAGCAGTACTTC. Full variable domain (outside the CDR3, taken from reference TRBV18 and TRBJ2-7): NAGVMQNPRHLVRRRGQEARLRCSPMKGHSHVYWYRQLPEEGLKFMVYLQKENIIDESGMPKERFSAEFPKEGPSILRIQQVVRGDSAAYFCASSPGQSTGQQYFGPGTRLTVT.

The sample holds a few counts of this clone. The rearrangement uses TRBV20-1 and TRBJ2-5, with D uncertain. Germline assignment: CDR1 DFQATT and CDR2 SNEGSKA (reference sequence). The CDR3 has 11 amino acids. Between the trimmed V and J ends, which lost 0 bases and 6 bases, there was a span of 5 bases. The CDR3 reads CSARDLKTQYF. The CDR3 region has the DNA TGCAGTGCTAGAGATCTAAAGACCCAGTACTTC.

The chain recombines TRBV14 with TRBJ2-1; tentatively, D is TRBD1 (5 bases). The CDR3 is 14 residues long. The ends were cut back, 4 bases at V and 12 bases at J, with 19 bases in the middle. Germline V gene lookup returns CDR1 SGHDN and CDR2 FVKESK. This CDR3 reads CASSPGVEGVGQFF. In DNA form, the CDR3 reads TGTGCCAGCAGCCCCGGAGTGGAAGGGGTAGGGCAGTTCTTC.

The CDR3 sequence: CASSRSESHEQYV. The CDR3, as DNA: TGTGCCAGCAGCCGTTCGGAGTCGCACGAGCAGTACGTC. The chain carries TRBV6-6 and TRBJ2-7; D unclear. Looked up from germline, CDR1 is MNHNY and CDR2 is SVGAGI (reference sequence). This CDR3 is 13 amino acids long. V was pared by 6 bases and J by 5 bases, with 14 bases between.

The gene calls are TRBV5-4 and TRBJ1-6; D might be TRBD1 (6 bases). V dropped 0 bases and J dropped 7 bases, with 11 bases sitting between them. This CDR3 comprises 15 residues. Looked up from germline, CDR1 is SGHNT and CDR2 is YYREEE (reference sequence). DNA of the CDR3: TGTGCCAGCAGCTTGGACGGGGGGCAGAATTCACCCCTCCACTTT. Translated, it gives CASSLDGGQNSPLHF. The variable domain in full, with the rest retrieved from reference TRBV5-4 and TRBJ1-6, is ETGVTQSPTHLIKTRGQQVTLRCSSQSGHNTVSWYQQALGQGPQFIFQYYREEENGRGNFPPRFSGLQFPNYSSELNVNALELDDSALYLCASSLDGGQNSPLHFGNGTRLTVT.

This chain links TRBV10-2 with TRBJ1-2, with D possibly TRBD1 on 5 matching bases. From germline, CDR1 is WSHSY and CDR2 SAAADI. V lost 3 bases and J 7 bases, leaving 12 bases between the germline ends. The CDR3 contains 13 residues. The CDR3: CASSDGQGAGYTF. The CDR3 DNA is TGCGCCAGCAGTGACGGGCAGGGTGCTGGCTACACCTTC.

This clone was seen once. CDR3 in DNA: TGTGCCAGCAGCTTAGCCCTAGCGGGAGGTATCAAGGACAATGAGCAGTTCTTC. It yields the protein CASSLALAGGIKDNEQFF. The chain recombines TRBV13 with TRBJ2-1; 11 bases are a match to TRBD2. In germline, CDR1 is PRHDT, CDR2 FYEKMQ (reference sequence). The CDR3 has 18 amino acids. J lost 5 bases, V lost 1 base, and 10 bases had no gene match.